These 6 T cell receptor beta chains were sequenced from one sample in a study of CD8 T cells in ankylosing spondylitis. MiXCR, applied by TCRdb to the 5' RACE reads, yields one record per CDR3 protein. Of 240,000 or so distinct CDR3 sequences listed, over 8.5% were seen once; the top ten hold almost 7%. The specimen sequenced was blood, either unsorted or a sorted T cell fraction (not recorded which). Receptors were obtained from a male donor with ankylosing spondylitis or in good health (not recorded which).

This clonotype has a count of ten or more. The CDR3 protein is CSVTRGDYGYTF. CDR3 bases: TGCAGCGTTACCCGAGGGGACTATGGCTACACCTTC. The chain recombines TRBV29-1 with TRBJ1-2; a possible D gene is TRBD1 (5 bases). The CDR3 has 12 amino acids. V was clipped by 5 bases and J by 3 bases, with 10 bases between them. In germline, CDR1 is SQVTM, CDR2 ANQGSEA.

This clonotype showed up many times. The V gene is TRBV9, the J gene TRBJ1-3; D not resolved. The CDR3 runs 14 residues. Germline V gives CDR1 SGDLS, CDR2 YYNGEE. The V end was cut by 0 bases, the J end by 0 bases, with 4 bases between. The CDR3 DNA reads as TGTGCCAGCAGCGTAGCAGCCTCTGGAAACACCATATATTTT. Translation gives CASSVAASGNTIYF.

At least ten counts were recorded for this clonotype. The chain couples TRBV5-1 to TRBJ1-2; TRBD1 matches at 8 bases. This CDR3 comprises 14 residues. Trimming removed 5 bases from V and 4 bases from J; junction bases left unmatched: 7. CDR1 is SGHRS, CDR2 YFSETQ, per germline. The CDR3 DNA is TGCGCCAGCAGTACGGACAGGGCGGGCTATGGCTACACCTTC. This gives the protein CASSTDRAGYGYTF.

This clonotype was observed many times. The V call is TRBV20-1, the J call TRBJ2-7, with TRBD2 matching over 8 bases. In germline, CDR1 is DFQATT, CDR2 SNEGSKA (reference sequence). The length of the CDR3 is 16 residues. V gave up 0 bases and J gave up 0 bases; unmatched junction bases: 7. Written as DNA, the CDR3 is TGCAGTGCTAGAGATATGGTAGCGGGAACCTCCTACGAGCAGTACTTC. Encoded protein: CSARDMVAGTSYEQYF.

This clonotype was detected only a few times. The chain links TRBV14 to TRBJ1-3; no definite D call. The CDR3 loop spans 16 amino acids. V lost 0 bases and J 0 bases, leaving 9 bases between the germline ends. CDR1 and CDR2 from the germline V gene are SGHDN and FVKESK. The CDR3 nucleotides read TGTGCCAGCAGCCAAGATCTGACGGCCTCTGGAAACACCATATATTTT. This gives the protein CASSQDLTASGNTIYF.

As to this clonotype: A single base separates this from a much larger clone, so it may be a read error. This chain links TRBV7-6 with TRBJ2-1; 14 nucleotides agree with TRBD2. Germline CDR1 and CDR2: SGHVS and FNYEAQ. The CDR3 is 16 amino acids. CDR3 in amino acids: CAGSQGLAGVYNEQFF. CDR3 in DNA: TGTGCCGGCAGCCAGGGACTAGCGGGGGTGTACAATGAGCAGTTCTTC.